This paragraph reports one T cell receptor (beta chain). The sample is drawn from a study of T cell changes during pregnancy in multiple sclerosis. Sequencing used immunoSEQ multiplex PCR; TCRdb keeps in-frame clones, though not all of them. Of around 80,000 clones in the sample, roughly 94% were seen once. With 0 bases removed from V and 5 bases from J, the gap between germline ends came to 11 bases. The CDR3 spans 14 residues. In germline, CDR1 is SGHRS, CDR2 YFSETQ. The sequencing here drew on peripheral blood, taken before pregnancy. This chain links TRBV5-1 with TRBJ2-5; a possible D gene is TRBD1 (5 bases). The receptor was isolated from a female donor with multiple sclerosis, enrolled in a pregnancy study. CDR3 residues: CASSLVSGSETQYF. The CDR3 nucleotides read TGCGCCAGCAGCTTGGTTTCAGGGTCCGAGACCCAGTACTTC.